This passage covers 4 T cell receptor beta chains from one sample sequenced in a study of siplizumab effects on memory and regulatory T cells. Repertoires were generated with immunoSEQ multiplex PCR, while TCRdb's copy carries only in-frame clones and drops some. The data contain under 150,000 clones, approximately 94% of them singletons. The material sequenced was non-Treg CD4+ T cells sorted from blood. Every receptor here comes from a human donor in good health.

The gene calls are TRBV6-5 and TRBJ1-1; no clear D gene. Trimming shortened V by 2 bases and J by 5 bases, and 9 bases separated the two germline ends. This CDR3 has 13 amino acids. The V gene's germline CDR1 is MNHEY and CDR2 SVGAGI. The CDR3 region has the DNA TGTGCCAGCAGTTACGCCAGGAGGACTGAAGCTTTCTTT. Encoded protein: CASSYARRTEAFF.

This sequence joins TRBV19 and TRBJ2-2; D tentatively reads TRBD1 or TRBD2 (5 bases each). Germline values: CDR1 LNHDA, CDR2 SQIVND (reference sequence). V lost 3 bases to trimming and J lost 8 bases, with 16 bases between them. There are 15 residues in the CDR3. DNA for the CDR3: TGTGCCAGTAGTATTCCAGGGAGTAATTGGGGGGAGCTGTTTTTT. This encodes CASSIPGSNWGELFF. The entire variable domain, with the rest obtained from reference TRBV19 and TRBJ2-2, is as follows: DGGITQSPKYLFRKEGQNVTLSCEQNLNHDAMYWYRQDPGQGLRLIYYSQIVNDFQKGDIAEGYSVSREKKESFPLTVTSAQKNPTAFYLCASSIPGSNWGELFFGEGSRLTVL.

This clone was seen once. The chain is built from TRBV6-5 and TRBJ1-2, with 9 bases matching TRBD1. There are 15 residues in the CDR3. Germline loops: CDR1 MNHEY, CDR2 SVGAGI. Trimming at V came to 8 bases and at J to 5 bases, leaving 12 bases not matched to a gene. Here the CDR3 reads CASVESDRGVYGYTF. The CDR3 nucleotides are TGTGCCAGCGTAGAGTCGGACAGGGGAGTATATGGCTACACCTTC.

The chain couples TRBV4-1 to TRBJ1-1; TRBD1 aligns across 8 bases. Germline loops: CDR1 MGHRA, CDR2 YSYEKL. This CDR3 has 15 residues. Losses at the gene ends were 1 base for V and 2 bases for J; bases not matched to a gene: 3. The CDR3 protein is CASSQVGTGNTEAFF. CDR3 DNA: TGCGCCAGCAGCCAAGTAGGGACAGGCAACACTGAAGCTTTCTTT.